These 30 T cell receptor beta chains share one sample of origin, sequenced in a study of cytomegalovirus exposure and HLA in healthy donors. The protocol was immunoSEQ multiplex PCR, while the TCRdb copy is restricted to in-frame clones and leaves out a portion. The profile shows approximately 300,000 clones, 80% to 90% of them singletons. Sequences were obtained from PBMCs. The receptors were sampled from a young woman in good health and CMV-seronegative.

With regard to this clone: Other DNA sequences in the same sample also yield this CDR3. V and J are TRBV27 and TRBJ1-1, with 7 bases that match TRBD1. Losses at the gene ends were 5 bases for V and 4 bases for J; bases not matched to a gene: 4. Germline assignment: CDR1 MNHEY and CDR2 SMNVEV (reference sequence). There are 13 residues in the CDR3. This CDR3 is CASSLYRGTEAFF. In DNA, the CDR3 is TGTGCCAGCAGTCTTTACAGGGGCACTGAAGCTTTCTTT.

This chain connects TRBV9 to TRBJ2-5; perhaps TRBD1 as D (6 bases). The germline V gene encodes CDR1 SGDLS and CDR2 YYNGEE. The CDR3 has 17 amino acids. V dropped 0 bases and J dropped 5 bases, with 20 bases sitting between them. The CDR3 DNA reads as TGTGCCAGCAGCGTAGACGGGACACAACACTGGGGGGAGACCCAGTACTTC. Translation gives CASSVDGTQHWGETQYF.

The chain uses TRBV4-3 and TRBJ2-1, with 13 bases matching TRBD2. CDR3 length: 17 amino acids. J was trimmed by 7 bases and V by 3 bases; bases with no gene match: 9. Germline-derived CDR1 and CDR2 are LGHNA and YSLEER. In DNA, the CDR3 is TGCGCCAGCAGCCACCACCTAGGACTAGCGGGAGATAATGAGCAGTTCTTC. It yields the protein CASSHHLGLAGDNEQFF.

The chain couples TRBV11-1 to TRBJ2-5; 7 bases are shared with TRBD2. Trimming removed 5 bases from V and 1 base from J; junction bases left unmatched: 10. This CDR3 has 16 amino acids. Germline V gene lookup returns CDR1 SGHAT and CDR2 FQDESV (reference sequence). The CDR3 DNA reads TGTGCCAGCAGCCCCCGGGCTAGCGGATTCCAAGAGACCCAGTACTTC. It is translated as CASSPRASGFQETQYF.

This clone has just a few counts. CDR3 DNA sequence: TGTGCCGTTGGGGAGGGGACCGGGGAGCTGTTTTTT. Translation gives CAVGEGTGELFF. The chain is built from TRBV27 and TRBJ2-2; 7 nucleotides line up with TRBD2. The CDR3 spans 12 residues. The V gene end was trimmed by 11 bases and the J gene end by 5 bases; junction bases not matched to a gene: 5. Germline V gene sequence: CDR1 MNHEY, CDR2 SMNVEV (reference sequence).

The V gene is TRBV4-1, the J gene TRBJ1-5; the match to TRBD1 covers 10 bases. Germline CDR1 is MGHRA and CDR2 is YSYEKL. V gave up 2 bases and J gave up 6 bases; unmatched junction bases: 4. The length of the CDR3 is 15 residues. The CDR3 coding sequence is TGCGCCAGCAGCCAACTGACAGGGGGCGGTCAGCCCCAGCATTTT. It translates to CASSQLTGGGQPQHF.

This chain joins TRBV29-1 and TRBJ1-1; D gene uncertain. The CDR3 totals 12 residues. The germline V gene encodes CDR1 SQVTM and CDR2 ANQGSEA. The V end lost 2 bases, the J end lost 1 base, and 5 bases lay between the germline ends. Written as DNA, the CDR3 is TGCAGCGTTGAACCGGGGAACACTGAAGCTTTCTTT. It specifies CSVEPGNTEAFF.

This clone has a handful of counts. The rearrangement joins TRBV6-5 to TRBJ1-2, with TRBD1 matching 9 bases. The germline gives CDR1 MNHEY, CDR2 SVGAGI. CDR3 length: 14 residues. J gave up 7 bases and V 5 bases, and 8 bases lay outside the gene matches. The CDR3 DNA is TGTGCCAGCAGTCTAATACAGGGGGCAAGTGGCTACACCTTC. Translated: CASSLIQGASGYTF.

The chain employs TRBV28 and TRBJ1-5, with unresolved D. The germline CDR1 and CDR2 sequences are MDHEN and SYDVKM. V gave up 3 bases and J gave up 6 bases, with 9 bases separating them. The CDR3 is 13 residues long. The DNA of the CDR3 is TGTGCCAGCAGTTTGGGCCTGAGTCAGCCCCAGCATTTT. Protein product: CASSLGLSQPQHF.

This clone was seen more than once but under ten times. The chain joins TRBV19 to TRBJ2-7, with TRBD1 identical over 9 bases. The junction had 7 bases not matched to a gene; V was cut back by 3 bases and J by 7 bases. The CDR3 has 14 residues. Germline V gene data show CDR1 as LNHDA and CDR2 as SQIVND (reference sequence). The CDR3 here is CASSIRDRASEQYF. In nucleotides, the CDR3 is TGTGCCAGTAGTATCCGGGACAGGGCTTCTGAGCAGTACTTC. The full variable domain, its missing parts supplied by reference TRBV19 and TRBJ2-7, is DGGITQSPKYLFRKEGQNVTLSCEQNLNHDAMYWYRQDPGQGLRLIYYSQIVNDFQKGDIAEGYSVSREKKESFPLTVTSAQKNPTAFYLCASSIRDRASEQYFGPGTRLTVT.

This sequence joins TRBV2 and TRBJ1-4, with 7 bases identical to TRBD1. CDR1 is SNHLY, CDR2 FYNNEI, per germline. After removal of 6 bases from V and 12 bases from J, the junction contained 4 bases not matched to a gene. The CDR3 has 11 amino acids. CDR3 in DNA: TGTGCCAGCAGCAGGGGGAATGAACTGTTTTTT. It is translated as CASSRGNELFF.

V usage is TRBV10-2 and J usage is TRBJ1-2, with 10 bases identical to TRBD1. Germline lookup yields CDR1 WSHSY and CDR2 SAAADI. The CDR3 is 13 residues long. Trimming cost V 5 bases and J 8 bases; bases outside gene matches: 5. The DNA of the CDR3 is TGCGCCAGCAGTTCGACAGGGGGCGACGGCTACACCTTC. Its translation: CASSSTGGDGYTF.

The chain links TRBV27 to TRBJ1-5, with D uncertain. Trimming shortened V by 6 bases and J by 6 bases, and 18 bases separated the two germline ends. The CDR3 totals 15 residues. The V gene's germline CDR1 is MNHEY and CDR2 SMNVEV (reference sequence). For the CDR3, the DNA is TGTGCCAGCAGATCCGATTTGGCCGCGGGTCAGCCCCAGCATTTT. Its translation: CASRSDLAAGQPQHF.

This clone showed up just a few times. The rearrangement joins TRBV20-1 to TRBJ2-1, with TRBD1 as a possible D gene (5 bases). Trimming cost V 7 bases and J 7 bases, with 11 bases left between them. The CDR3 has 11 amino acids. Per germline, CDR1 DFQATT and CDR2 SNEGSKA (reference sequence). This chain's CDR3 is CSGWAGNEQFF. The DNA for the CDR3 is TGCAGTGGGTGGGCAGGGAATGAGCAGTTCTTC.

The gene calls are TRBV18 and TRBJ2-7; 10 bases are shared with TRBD1. The CDR3 consists of 15 residues. V was pared by 3 bases and J by 4 bases, with 6 bases of the junction left unmatched. The germline CDR1 and CDR2 sequences are KGHSH and LQKENI. DNA of the CDR3: TGTGCCAGCTCACCCCCGGGACAGGGGCGATACGAGCAGTACTTC. This sequence encodes CASSPPGQGRYEQYF.

The chain carries TRBV7-2 and TRBJ1-1; 7 bases agree with TRBD1. V lost 1 base and J lost 4; bases outside the gene matches: 6. Germline lookup yields CDR1 SGHTA and CDR2 FQGNSA. CDR3 length equals 15 residues. The CDR3 protein is CASSLDPTGLTEAFF. DNA for the CDR3: TGTGCCAGCAGCTTAGATCCGACAGGGCTCACTGAAGCTTTCTTT.

The J gene is TRBJ2-7, the V gene TRBV6-5; the D gene is possibly TRBD2 (6 bases). CDR3 length: 14 residues. With 2 bases removed from V and 3 bases from J, the gap between germline ends came to 11 bases. CDR1 is MNHEY, CDR2 SVGAGI, per germline. The CDR3 spells CASSYEAGSYEQYF. Here the CDR3 DNA reads TGTGCCAGCAGTTACGAGGCGGGAAGCTACGAGCAGTACTTC.

V is TRBV2 and J is TRBJ1-4, with D tentatively TRBD1 (6 bases). Deletions cut 7 bases from V and 1 base from J, with 13 bases between. The CDR3 consists of 15 residues. Germline V gene lookup returns CDR1 SNHLY and CDR2 FYNNEI. CDR3 amino acids: CASNANRETNEKLFF. The CDR3 bases are TGTGCCAGCAATGCGAACAGGGAAACTAATGAAAAACTGTTTTTT. Drawing the rest from reference TRBV2 and TRBJ1-4, the complete variable domain is EPEVTQTPSHQVTQMGQEVILRCVPISNHLYFYWYRQILGQKVEFLVSFYNNEISEKSEIFDDQFSVERPDGSNFTLKIRSTKLEDSAMYFCASNANRETNEKLFFGSGTQLSVL.

This chain joins TRBV5-1 and TRBJ2-1; 10 bases fit TRBD2. V was pared by 0 bases and J by 8 bases, with 2 bases of the junction left unmatched. The germline V gene encodes CDR1 SGHRS and CDR2 YFSETQ. The length of the CDR3 is 14 residues. DNA of the CDR3: TGCGCCAGCAGCTTGGGCCTAGCGGGGGATGAGCAGTTCTTC. Residues: CASSLGLAGDEQFF. The complete variable domain, with remaining parts taken from reference TRBV5-1 and TRBJ2-1, reads KAGVTQTPRYLIKTRGQQVTLSCSPISGHRSVSWYQQTPGQGLQFLFEYFSETQRNKGNFPGRFSGRQFSNSRSEMNVSTLELGDSALYLCASSLGLAGDEQFFGPGTRLTVL.

The chain's CDR3 is CASSIGPSPAAQYF. The CDR3 nucleotides are TGTGCCAGTAGTATAGGTCCTAGCCCTGCAGCGCAGTATTTT. The rearrangement uses TRBV19 and TRBJ2-3, with a possible D match to TRBD2 (5 bases). Trimming pared 1 base from V and 10 bases from J, leaving 15 bases between. The CDR3 is made up of 14 amino acids. Germline CDR1 is LNHDA and CDR2 is SQIVND (reference sequence).

The V and J genes are TRBV4-1 and TRBJ2-7; a weak D match, TRBD1 (6 bases). The CDR3 extends over 13 amino acids. V lost 2 bases to trimming and J lost 4 bases, with 9 bases between them. Germline V gives CDR1 MGHRA, CDR2 YSYEKL. The chain's CDR3 is CASSQNRVYEQYF. For the CDR3, the DNA is TGCGCCAGCAGCCAAAACAGGGTTTACGAGCAGTACTTC.

The rearrangement uses TRBV7-2 and TRBJ1-2; TRBD1 is a possible D gene (5 bases). With 5 bases removed from V and 7 bases from J, the gap between germline ends came to 23 bases. Germline V gives CDR1 SGHTA, CDR2 FQGNSA. CDR3 length: 16 amino acids. The CDR3 protein is CASSPRSGAGSGGYTF. The CDR3 bases are TGTGCCAGCAGCCCCCGGTCTGGGGCTGGATCTGGTGGCTACACCTTC. The variable domain in full, completed from reference TRBV7-2 and TRBJ1-2, reads GAGVSQSPSNKVTEKGKDVELRCDPISGHTALYWYRQSLGQGLEFLIYFQGNSAPDKSGLPSDRFSAERTGGSVSTLTIQRTQQEDSAVYLCASSPRSGAGSGGYTFGSGTRLTVV.

The chain employs TRBV9 and TRBJ2-2; 7 bases line up with TRBD1. V lost 0 bases, J lost 4 bases, and 3 bases stayed unmatched. Germline CDR1 reads SGDLS; CDR2 reads YYNGEE. CDR3 size: 15 residues. The CDR3 region has the DNA TGTGCCAGCAGCGTAGTACAGGGGAGCACCGGGGAGCTGTTTTTT. Its translation is CASSVVQGSTGELFF.

This clone was seen only a few times. J is TRBJ2-7 and V is TRBV7-2; D is unclear. The V gene lost 5 bases and the J gene lost 2 bases, with 4 bases spanning the gap. In germline, CDR1 is SGHTA, CDR2 FQGNSA. This CDR3 region has 11 residues. The CDR3 nucleotides are TGTGCCAGCAGCCCCACCTACGAGCAGTACTTC. It yields the protein CASSPTYEQYF.

The V call is TRBV6-5, the J call TRBJ1-4; the D is unclear. The CDR3 loop spans 15 amino acids. V dropped 5 bases and J dropped 5 bases, with 15 bases sitting between them. Germline V gene sequence: CDR1 MNHEY, CDR2 SVGAGI. CDR3 DNA: TGTGCCAGCAGTCTAAAGGGTCGGGGAAATGAAAAACTGTTTTTT. It yields the protein CASSLKGRGNEKLFF.

The V call is TRBV18, the J call TRBJ2-5, with TRBD2 matching 14 bases. V lost 4 bases to trimming and J lost 5 bases; unmatched junction nucleotides: 3. In germline, CDR1 is KGHSH, CDR2 LQKENI. CDR3 size: 15 residues. The CDR3, as DNA: TGTGCCAGCTCACTTGGGACTAGCGGGAGCGAGACCCAGTACTTC. As protein: CASSLGTSGSETQYF.

The table lists this clone with a few counts. The chain joins TRBV5-4 to TRBJ2-3, with D maybe TRBD2 (5 bases). CDR3 length equals 13 residues. V gave up 5 bases and J gave up 2 bases, with 9 bases separating them. CDR1 SGHNT and CDR2 YYREEE come from the germline V gene (reference sequence). The CDR3 nucleotides read TGTGCCAGCAGGCCCGGGGTCACAGATACGCAGTATTTT. The encoded protein is CASRPGVTDTQYF.

The chain links TRBV19 to TRBJ2-5, with 8 bases that match TRBD2. The CDR3 totals 14 residues. Germline lookup yields CDR1 LNHDA and CDR2 SQIVND (reference sequence). V shed 6 bases and J 2 bases; nucleotides not matched to a gene: 5. The CDR3 DNA reads TGTGCCAGTAGATGGCGGGAGGCACAAGAGACCCAGTACTTC. It specifies CASRWREAQETQYF.

V is TRBV27 and J is TRBJ2-7, with TRBD1 matching over 9 bases. The V gene end was trimmed by 6 bases and the J gene end by 4 bases; junction bases not matched to a gene: 7. This CDR3 is 14 amino acids long. Germline CDR1 and CDR2: MNHEY and SMNVEV (reference sequence). CDR3 amino acids: CASRGTGKGYEQYF. The CDR3 bases are TGTGCCAGCAGAGGGACAGGGAAAGGGTACGAGCAGTACTTC.

The rearrangement joins TRBV10-3 to TRBJ2-3; TRBD2 agrees at 9 bases. The J segment lost 5 bases and the V segment lost 6 bases, leaving 12 bases of the junction unmatched. This CDR3 has 16 amino acids. Germline CDR1 ENHRY, CDR2 SYGVKD. CDR3: CAIRTGVAGAGDTQYF. CDR3 bases: TGTGCCATCAGAACCGGGGTAGCGGGGGCTGGAGATACGCAGTATTTT.